This passage covers 29 T cell receptor beta chains from one sample sequenced in a study of human T cells and chemical hapten exposure. TCRdb itself ran the RACE reads through MiXCR, one entry per CDR3 protein. The repertoire holds 95,000 to 100,000 distinct CDR3 sequences, under 14% seen once, with around 3.3% in the top ten. Time point noted: pre-sensitization, week 0. Treatment meaning: therapeutic diphenylcyclopropenone sensitization with weekly scalp DPC. Sequencing used whole blood, obtained in connection with sensitization to the hapten diphenylcyclopropenone (DPC). The receptors here all came from a woman in her fifties or sixties with alopecia areata. Some clones in this sample may be carry-over from other donors' samples.

The sample holds a few counts of this clonotype. The CDR3, as DNA: TGTGCCAGCAAATCCGGGACAGTCAACGAGCAGTACTTC. Its translation: CASKSGTVNEQYF. V is TRBV12-3 or TRBV12-4 and J is TRBJ2-7; 7 nucleotides line up with TRBD1. The V gene end was trimmed by 7 bases and the J gene end by 5 bases; junction bases not matched to a gene: 8. This CDR3 contains 13 residues.

Ten or more counts support this clonotype. The gene calls are TRBV18 and TRBJ2-5, with unresolved D. V was pared by 2 bases and J by 1 base, with 5 bases between. Per germline, CDR1 KGHSH and CDR2 LQKENI. This CDR3 spans 13 amino acids. CDR3: CASSPGIQETQYF. The CDR3 DNA sequence: TGTGCCAGCTCACCAGGGATCCAAGAGACCCAGTACTTC.

This clonotype was counted many times. The chain has TRBV7-3 and TRBJ2-5; 8 bases fit TRBD2. This CDR3 is 16 amino acids long. The V gene's germline CDR1 is SGHTA and CDR2 FQGTGA. The junction had 5 bases not matched to a gene; V was cut back by 1 base and J by 1 base. Written as DNA, the CDR3 is TGTGCCAGCAGCTTAATTCCCCTAGCGGGCCAAGAGACCCAGTACTTC. Protein product: CASSLIPLAGQETQYF.

Details on this clonotype: A much more abundant neighbour one base away suggests this may be a read error. The chain links TRBV4-2 to TRBJ2-1; possibly TRBD1 or TRBD2 for D (5 bases each). The germline CDR1 and CDR2 sequences are LGHNA and YNFKEQ. The CDR3 runs to 12 residues. CDR3 sequence (DNA): TGTGCCAGCAGCCAAGGTCTGGGACGCGTTAAATTC. Translation gives CASSQGLGRVKF.

This clonotype appeared a few times. V and J are TRBV5-5 and TRBJ2-7, with a possible D match to TRBD1 (5 bases). Trimming cost V 4 bases and J 0 bases, with 11 bases left between them. Germline V gene lookup returns CDR1 SGHKS and CDR2 YYEKEE (reference sequence). This CDR3 has 14 residues. CDR3 in amino acids: CASSRGDSSYEQYF. The DNA for the CDR3 is TGTGCCAGCAGCCGAGGAGACAGCTCCTACGAGCAGTACTTC.

This clonotype was seen a handful of times. J is TRBJ2-1 and V is TRBV11-2, with TRBD1 identical over 7 bases. The CDR3 covers 16 residues. The junction had 17 bases not matched to a gene; V was cut back by 5 bases and J by 10 bases. Germline V gene lookup returns CDR1 SGHAT and CDR2 FQNNGV. DNA of the CDR3: TGTGCCAGCAGCACCTACAGGGGCGTCGGACATTTCGAGCAGTTCTTC. Translated: CASSTYRGVGHFEQFF. The full variable domain, its missing parts supplied by reference TRBV11-2 and TRBJ2-1, is EAGVAQSPRYKIIEKRQSVAFWCNPISGHATLYWYQQILGQGPKLLIQFQNNGVVDDSQLPKDRFSAERLKGVDSTLKIQPAKLEDSAVYLCASSTYRGVGHFEQFFGPGTRLTVL.

This clonotype showed up many times. The chain couples TRBV10-1 to TRBJ2-3, with D possibly being TRBD1 (6 bases). Trimming removed 0 bases from V and 2 bases from J, with 9 bases in between. The germline gives CDR1 WNHNN, CDR2 SYGVQD (reference sequence). The CDR3 runs 15 residues. The CDR3 DNA follows: TGCGCCAGCAGTGAGTCGACAGGCTACACAGATACGCAGTATTTT. Translation gives CASSESTGYTDTQYF.

Many counts were recorded for this clonotype. CDR3 in amino acids: CASSFKRDSLQETQYF. The CDR3 DNA reads TGTGCCAGCAGCTTTAAGAGGGACAGCCTTCAAGAGACCCAGTACTTC. This chain links TRBV11-2 with TRBJ2-5; 7 nucleotides agree with TRBD1. The CDR3 is made up of 16 amino acids. Germline-derived CDR1 and CDR2 are SGHAT and FQNNGV. V was clipped by 3 bases and J by 2 bases; unmatched bases: 9. Complete variable domain (other parts from reference TRBV11-2 and TRBJ2-5): EAGVAQSPRYKIIEKRQSVAFWCNPISGHATLYWYQQILGQGPKLLIQFQNNGVVDDSQLPKDRFSAERLKGVDSTLKIQPAKLEDSAVYLCASSFKRDSLQETQYFGPGTRLLVL.

This clonotype was seen a handful of times. The chain employs TRBV10-3 and TRBJ2-2; D unresolved. Trimming removed 7 bases from V and 0 bases from J, with 15 bases in between. The CDR3 consists of 16 residues. From germline, CDR1 is ENHRY and CDR2 SYGVKD. Here the CDR3 reads CAIILLYHTNTGELFF. DNA of the CDR3: TGTGCCATCATTCTTCTTTACCATACGAACACCGGGGAGCTGTTTTTT.

This clonotype was counted many times. The chain employs TRBV11-1 and TRBJ2-2; 13 bases are a match to TRBD2. With 2 bases clipped from V and 0 bases from J, the junction kept 3 bases outside the gene matches. CDR3 size: 18 residues. Germline CDR1 reads SGHAT; CDR2 reads FQDESV (reference sequence). The CDR3 sequence is CASSLTSGGAANTGELFF. The CDR3 DNA sequence: TGTGCCAGCAGCTTAACTAGCGGGGGGGCCGCGAACACCGGGGAGCTGTTTTTT.

This clonotype was counted at least ten times. This sequence joins TRBV20-1 and TRBJ1-5; D is undetermined. The germline V gene encodes CDR1 DFQATT and CDR2 SNEGSKA (reference sequence). Trimming removed 4 bases at V and 0 bases at J, with 16 bases between. The CDR3 is made up of 16 amino acids. The CDR3, as DNA: TGCAGTGCTAACCCGGCCCAAACCAATAGCAATCAGCCCCAGCATTTT. This translates into CSANPAQTNSNQPQHF.

This clonotype was seen repeatedly, ten times or more. CDR3 loop: CASSFDRQSNQPQHF. The CDR3 DNA follows: TGTGCCAGCAGTTTCGACAGACAGAGCAATCAGCCCCAGCATTTT. J is TRBJ1-5 and V is TRBV2, with D possibly TRBD1 on 5 matching bases. V was cut by 5 bases and J by 1 base, with 12 bases left in between. The CDR3 extends over 15 amino acids. Germline-derived CDR1 and CDR2 are SNHLY and FYNNEI.

The sample holds many counts of this clonotype. The rearrangement joins TRBV10-3 to TRBJ2-1; 10 bases agree with TRBD1. Germline V gives CDR1 ENHRY, CDR2 SYGVKD. After removal of 7 bases from V and 6 bases from J, the junction contained 6 bases not matched to a gene. The CDR3 has 14 residues. The CDR3 nucleotides read TGTGCCATCACGGACAGGGGGACCCCCAATGAGCAGTTCTTC. This codes for CAITDRGTPNEQFF.

This clonotype was seen ten or more times. The chain carries TRBV7-9 and TRBJ1-2; no firm D call. Looked up from germline, CDR1 is SEHNR and CDR2 is FQNEAQ (reference sequence). The V and J ends lost 2 bases and 6 bases respectively, with 10 bases between them. This CDR3 spans 13 amino acids. The DNA for the CDR3 is TGTGCCAGCAGCTTACTGTCACGGAATGGCTACACCTTC. Translating it yields CASSLLSRNGYTF.

This clonotype was observed many times. The rearrangement uses TRBV24-1 and TRBJ1-2; TRBD1 matches 7 bases. Germline V lookup: CDR1 KGHDR, CDR2 SFDVKD. CDR3 length: 14 residues. J was trimmed by 4 bases and V by 0 bases; bases with no gene match: 1. This CDR3 reads CATSDLDRAYGYTF. DNA for the CDR3: TGTGCCACCAGTGATTTGGACAGGGCCTATGGCTACACCTTC.

This clonotype has ten or more counts. The chain couples TRBV7-9 to TRBJ2-1, with D perhaps matching TRBD1 (5 bases). V dropped 2 bases and J dropped 5 bases, with 16 bases sitting between them. The CDR3 runs 16 residues. Per germline, CDR1 SEHNR and CDR2 FQNEAQ (reference sequence). The CDR3 region has the DNA TGTGCCAGCAGCTTAAGGGGCAGCATGGGCCACAATGAGCAGTTCTTC. It encodes CASSLRGSMGHNEQFF. Supplemented by reference TRBV7-9 and TRBJ2-1, the full variable domain reads DTGVSQNPRHKITKRGQNVTFRCDPISEHNRLYWYRQTLGQGPEFLTYFQNEAQLEKSRLLSDRFSAERPKGSFSTLEIQRTEQGDSAMYLCASSLRGSMGHNEQFFGPGTRLTVL.

This clonotype was detected ten times or more. CDR3 in amino acids: CASSLGGEEKLFF. The CDR3 DNA reads TGTGCCAGCTCCCTAGGGGGAGAAGAAAAACTGTTTTTT. The V gene is TRBV18, the J gene TRBJ1-4; tentatively, D is TRBD1 (6 bases). Between the trimmed V and J ends, which lost 6 bases and 8 bases, there was a span of 13 bases. CDR3 length: 13 residues. Germline V gives CDR1 KGHSH, CDR2 LQKENI.

This clonotype was observed at least ten times. V usage is TRBV7-3 and J usage is TRBJ1-6, with TRBD1 matching 7 bases. The trim removed 5 bases at V and 7 bases at J, leaving 8 bases unmatched. Looked up from germline, CDR1 is SGHTA and CDR2 is FQGTGA. The CDR3 contains 15 residues. Written as DNA, the CDR3 is TGTGCCAGCAGCCCCCAAAGGGGACAGAATTCACCCCTCCACTTT. This gives the protein CASSPQRGQNSPLHF.

V is TRBV29-1 and J is TRBJ2-5; TRBD2 agrees at 8 bases. V gave up 5 bases and J gave up 5 bases; unmatched junction bases: 16. Germline CDR1 SQVTM, CDR2 ANQGSEA. The CDR3 length is 16 residues. The CDR3 loop is CSVRGIATSVGETQYF. CDR3 DNA sequence: TGCAGCGTTAGGGGGATCGCGACTAGCGTTGGGGAGACCCAGTACTTC.

This clonotype has a count of ten or more. The V and J genes are TRBV4-1 and TRBJ2-2, with D possibly TRBD2 on 6 matching bases. V shed 3 bases and J shed 7 bases, with 15 bases lying between them. The CDR3 has 15 amino acids. CDR1 and CDR2 from the germline V gene are MGHRA and YSYEKL. CDR3 nucleotide sequence: TGCGCCAGCAGCCAGCCAGGGAGGAAGCGCGGGGAGCTGTTTTTT. This codes for CASSQPGRKRGELFF.

In its sample, this clonotype was seen many times. The chain couples TRBV29-1 to TRBJ2-3; TRBD1 matches at 7 bases. The V gene end was trimmed by 6 bases and the J gene end by 2 bases; junction bases not matched to a gene: 2. Germline CDR1 is SQVTM and CDR2 is ANQGSEA. The CDR3 is 12 residues long. Here the CDR3 reads CSVRGSTDTQYF. The CDR3, as DNA: TGCAGCGTCAGGGGGTCCACAGATACGCAGTATTTT.

This clonotype was seen many times. V usage is TRBV6-2 or TRBV6-3 and J usage is TRBJ1-3, with 7 bases matching TRBD1. The CDR3 totals 14 residues. Germline V gives CDR1 MNHEY, CDR2 SVGEGT. After removal of 10 bases from V and 4 bases from J, the junction contained 10 bases not matched to a gene. CDR3 sequence: CATTDPGQGNTIYF. As DNA, the CDR3 is TGTGCCACTACCGACCCGGGACAGGGAAACACCATATATTTT.

This clonotype was seen at least ten times. J is TRBJ2-3 and V is TRBV2, with D possibly matching TRBD1 (6 bases). The CDR3 contains 15 residues. V shed 7 bases and J shed 7 bases, with 21 bases lying between them. CDR1 is SNHLY, CDR2 FYNNEI, per germline. The CDR3, as DNA: TGTGCCAGCAAGGGGACATACCATCCCACGAATACGCAGTATTTT. Translation: CASKGTYHPTNTQYF.

This clonotype was seen many times. The J gene is TRBJ2-3, the V gene TRBV6-2 or TRBV6-3, with TRBD2 matching over 8 bases. With V trimmed by 6 bases and J by 11 bases, 22 bases remained unmatched. CDR1 is MNHEY, CDR2 SVGEGT, per germline. CDR3 length equals 17 residues. The CDR3 protein is CASSGPDSGGSGGRQYF. The DNA of the CDR3 is TGTGCCAGCAGCGGGCCGGACAGCGGGGGCTCGGGGGGGAGGCAGTATTTT.

Turning to this clonotype: A clone one base away is much larger, so this may be a read error. The CDR3 end shows no conserved phenylalanine or tryptophan, and so a read error is likely. The rearrangement joins TRBV7-8 to TRBJ2-1; D call uncertain. CDR1 and CDR2 (germline): SGHVS, FQNEAQ. Trimming removed 2 bases at V and 6 bases at J, with 14 bases between. The CDR3 contains 15 residues. Here the CDR3 reads CASSLSWIPSNEQFS. CDR3 nucleotide sequence: TGTGCCAGCAGCTTAAGCTGGATCCCATCCAATGAGCAGTTCTCC.

This chain uses TRBV6-2 or TRBV6-3 with TRBJ2-5; maybe TRBD1 (7 bases). The CDR3 totals 14 residues. Germline CDR1 reads MNHEY; CDR2 reads SVGEGT. The germline V and J ends were trimmed by 2 bases and 5 bases, with 12 bases remaining between them. DNA of the CDR3: TGTGCCAGCAGTTACGGAGGGGGCGAGGAGACCCAGTACTTC. Translated, it gives CASSYGGGEETQYF.

This chain links TRBV7-8 with TRBJ2-7; 9 positions match TRBD1. The germline CDR1 and CDR2 sequences are SGHVS and FQNEAQ. This CDR3 is 13 amino acids long. The V gene end was trimmed by 5 bases and the J gene end by 5 bases; junction bases not matched to a gene: 4. For the CDR3, the DNA is TGTGCCAGCAGCAGCGGGACAGGGAACGAGCAGTACTTC. This codes for CASSSGTGNEQYF.

This clonotype has at least ten counts. This chain connects TRBV2 to TRBJ1-5; the D gene is possibly TRBD1 (6 bases). V was trimmed by 3 bases and J by 5 bases, leaving 11 bases between them. This CDR3 spans 14 amino acids. Looked up from germline, CDR1 is SNHLY and CDR2 is FYNNEI. DNA of the CDR3: TGTGCCAGCAGTGAGGACAGTCGGTATCAGCCCCAGCATTTT. Its protein is CASSEDSRYQPQHF.

This clonotype was counted ten times or more. The rearrangement links TRBV5-1 to TRBJ2-7, with a possible D match to TRBD1 (6 bases). The germline CDR1 and CDR2 sequences are SGHRS and YFSETQ. The CDR3 runs to 18 residues. The V end was cut by 4 bases, the J end by 3 bases, with 26 bases between. The CDR3 nucleotides read TGCGCCAGCAGCCTTGAGGGGGTTGTAGGGTCGGAAATCTACGAGCAGTACTTC. Translation: CASSLEGVVGSEIYEQYF.